This is a list of T cell receptor beta chains from one sample in a study of blood T cell repertoires in COVID-19. Here immunoSEQ multiplex PCR was the method, and the copy in TCRdb shows in-frame clones only, minus some. This sample has tens of thousands of clones; around 80% occur once, and the top ten carry more than 9.5%. The sample comprised peripheral blood. Every receptor here comes from a human donor in a cohort sampled during active COVID-19. CDR3s include the opening cysteine and the closing phenylalanine or tryptophan. Fields, in order: clone size, V gene, D gene, J gene, CDR3 protein, CDR3 DNA. A D gene is named only where the DNA matches it firmly. Rows give clone size only sometimes, using once, few, many, or a class for an expanded clone.

abundance: once; v_gene: TRBV15; d_gene: TRBD2; j_gene: TRBJ2-7; CDR3aa: CATSRPDGRGYEQYF; CDR3nt: TGTGCCACCAGCAGACCCGACGGGCGGGGGTACGAGCAGTACTTC
abundance: -; v_gene: TRBV7-2; d_gene: -; j_gene: TRBJ2-7; CDR3aa: CASSLAVLRRNEQYF; CDR3nt: TGTGCCAGCAGCTTAGCGGTCCTCCGGAGAAACGAGCAGTACTTC
abundance: few; v_gene: TRBV4-1; d_gene: TRBD1; j_gene: TRBJ2-2; CDR3aa: CASSQGQGMSTGELFF; CDR3nt: TGCGCCAGCAGCCAAGGACAGGGGATGTCTACCGGGGAGCTGTTTTTT
abundance: -; v_gene: TRBV7-2; d_gene: -; j_gene: TRBJ1-5; CDR3aa: CASSPTGFNQPQHF; CDR3nt: TGTGCCAGCAGCCCCACAGGGTTCAATCAGCCCCAGCATTTT
abundance: -; v_gene: TRBV5-4; d_gene: TRBD1; j_gene: TRBJ1-1; CDR3aa: CASSSGTGGRRAEAFF; CDR3nt: TGTGCCAGCAGCTCCGGGACAGGGGGCCGAAGGGCTGAAGCTTTCTTT
abundance: -; v_gene: TRBV27; d_gene: TRBD1; j_gene: TRBJ1-2; CDR3aa: CASSSLGQGSGYTF; CDR3nt: TGTGCCAGCAGTTCCCTCGGACAGGGTTCTGGCTACACCTTC
abundance: -; v_gene: TRBV27; d_gene: TRBD1; j_gene: TRBJ2-7; CDR3aa: CASSPGTGDYEQYF; CDR3nt: TGTGCCAGCAGTCCCGGGACAGGGGACTACGAGCAGTACTTC
abundance: -; v_gene: TRBV13; d_gene: TRBD1; j_gene: TRBJ1-3; CDR3aa: CASSSTIDRAGNTIYF; CDR3nt: TGTGCCAGCAGCTCAACGATCGACAGGGCTGGAAACACCATATATTTT
abundance: -; v_gene: TRBV30; d_gene: -; j_gene: TRBJ1-4; CDR3aa: CAWGLGEKLFF; CDR3nt: TGTGCCTGGGGACTCGGTGAAAAACTGTTTTTT
abundance: -; v_gene: TRBV19; d_gene: TRBD2; j_gene: TRBJ2-5; CDR3aa: CASSLNPGGTTETQYF; CDR3nt: TGTGCCAGTAGTTTGAATCCGGGGGGAACAACCGAGACCCAGTACTTC
abundance: -; v_gene: TRBV29-1; d_gene: -; j_gene: TRBJ2-7; CDR3aa: CSVVLFLSSSYEQYF; CDR3nt: TGCAGCGTTGTTCTGTTTCTGTCCAGCTCCTACGAGCAGTACTTC
abundance: -; v_gene: TRBV12-3/TRBV12-4; d_gene: -; j_gene: TRBJ2-3; CDR3aa: CASSFKGTDTQYF; CDR3nt: TGTGCCAGCAGTTTCAAGGGGACAGATACGCAGTATTTT
abundance: -; v_gene: TRBV27; d_gene: TRBD2; j_gene: TRBJ2-2; CDR3aa: CASSLSGDRTGELFF; CDR3nt: TGTGCCAGCAGCCTCAGCGGGGACCGCACCGGGGAGCTGTTTTTT
abundance: -; v_gene: TRBV30; d_gene: TRBD1; j_gene: TRBJ1-1; CDR3aa: CAWRGTGKLAENTEAFF; CDR3nt: TGTGCCTGGAGGGGGACAGGGAAGCTGGCGGAGAACACTGAAGCTTTCTTT
abundance: -; v_gene: TRBV11-2; d_gene: -; j_gene: TRBJ1-5; CDR3aa: CASSPQGGNQPQHF; CDR3nt: TGTGCCAGCAGCCCACAGGGAGGGAATCAGCCCCAGCATTTT
abundance: -; v_gene: TRBV6-2/TRBV6-3; d_gene: TRBD1; j_gene: TRBJ2-1; CDR3aa: CASSWTGGSYNEQFF; CDR3nt: TGTGCCAGCAGTTGGACAGGGGGCTCCTACAATGAGCAGTTCTTC
abundance: -; v_gene: TRBV5-6; d_gene: -; j_gene: TRBJ2-5; CDR3aa: CASSLSGPLQETQYF; CDR3nt: TGTGCCAGCAGCTTGAGCGGGCCCCTCCAAGAGACCCAGTACTTC
abundance: -; v_gene: TRBV28; d_gene: -; j_gene: TRBJ2-3; CDR3aa: CASSLTGRSSTDTQYF; CDR3nt: TGTGCCAGCAGTTTGACAGGGAGGTCTAGCACAGATACGCAGTATTTT
abundance: -; v_gene: TRBV6-2/TRBV6-3; d_gene: -; j_gene: TRBJ2-1; CDR3aa: CASSPDPGKGNEQFF; CDR3nt: TGTGCCAGCAGCCCCGACCCCGGGAAAGGCAATGAGCAGTTCTTC
abundance: -; v_gene: TRBV29-1; d_gene: TRBD1; j_gene: TRBJ2-2; CDR3aa: CSARQGAGELFF; CDR3nt: TGCAGCGCCCGACAGGGGGCCGGGGAGCTGTTTTTT
abundance: -; v_gene: TRBV3-1/TRBV3-2; d_gene: -; j_gene: TRBJ2-1; CDR3aa: CASSQVRGLGWQFF; CDR3nt: TGTGCCAGCAGCCAAGTGAGGGGGTTAGGGTGGCAGTTCTTC
abundance: few; v_gene: TRBV18; d_gene: TRBD1; j_gene: TRBJ1-5; CDR3aa: CASSPFTQGAGNQPQHF; CDR3nt: TGTGCCAGCTCACCATTTACACAGGGGGCCGGCAATCAGCCCCAGCATTTT
abundance: -; v_gene: TRBV7-2; d_gene: -; j_gene: TRBJ2-7; CDR3aa: CASSSIRQYEQYF; CDR3nt: TGTGCCAGCAGCTCAATTAGACAGTACGAGCAGTACTTC
abundance: few; v_gene: TRBV2; d_gene: TRBD1; j_gene: TRBJ1-1; CDR3aa: CASRLQGASEAFF; CDR3nt: TGTGCCAGCAGGTTACAGGGGGCCTCTGAAGCTTTCTTT
abundance: -; v_gene: TRBV7-8; d_gene: TRBD1; j_gene: TRBJ1-4; CDR3aa: CASTPQVWTGLEKLFF; CDR3nt: TGTGCCAGCACGCCCCAGGTTTGGACAGGACTTGAAAAACTGTTTTTT
abundance: -; v_gene: TRBV18; d_gene: -; j_gene: TRBJ1-3; CDR3aa: CASSPPRQVSGNTIYF; CDR3nt: TGTGCCAGCTCACCACCCCGGCAGGTCTCTGGAAACACCATATATTTT
abundance: -; v_gene: TRBV28; d_gene: -; j_gene: TRBJ2-7; CDR3aa: CASSFLSSYEQYF; CDR3nt: TGTGCCAGCAGTTTCCTGAGCTCCTACGAGCAGTACTTC
abundance: -; v_gene: TRBV25-1; d_gene: -; j_gene: TRBJ1-5; CDR3aa: CASSEFFGQPQHF; CDR3nt: TGTGCCAGCAGTGAATTCTTCGGTCAGCCCCAGCATTTT
abundance: few; v_gene: TRBV7-6; d_gene: -; j_gene: TRBJ1-1; CDR3aa: CASSLEGRVNTEAFF; CDR3nt: TGTGCCAGCAGCTTAGAAGGTCGGGTGAACACTGAAGCTTTCTTT
abundance: few; v_gene: TRBV5-6; d_gene: TRBD1; j_gene: TRBJ2-1; CDR3aa: CASSYRGPDEQFF; CDR3nt: TGTGCCAGCAGCTACAGGGGGCCGGATGAGCAGTTCTTC
abundance: once; v_gene: TRBV30; d_gene: TRBD2; j_gene: TRBJ2-5; CDR3aa: CAWRSWGGETQYF; CDR3nt: TGTGCCTGGAGATCCTGGGGAGGGGAGACCCAGTACTTC
abundance: once; v_gene: TRBV30; d_gene: -; j_gene: TRBJ2-7; CDR3aa: CAWRPVGSTYEQYF; CDR3nt: TGTGCCTGGAGGCCCGTGGGGAGCACCTACGAGCAGTACTTC
abundance: -; v_gene: TRBV28; d_gene: -; j_gene: TRBJ1-5; CDR3aa: CASSLSGFSNQPQHF; CDR3nt: TGTGCCAGCAGTTTATCGGGTTTTAGCAATCAGCCCCAGCATTTT
abundance: -; v_gene: TRBV7-3; d_gene: -; j_gene: TRBJ2-2; CDR3aa: CASSLTFRTGELFF; CDR3nt: TGTGCCAGCAGCTTAACTTTTCGGACCGGGGAGCTGTTTTTT
abundance: -; v_gene: TRBV15; d_gene: -; j_gene: TRBJ2-7; CDR3aa: CATSRVYNEQYF; CDR3nt: TGTGCCACCAGCAGAGTTTACAACGAGCAGTACTTC
abundance: once; v_gene: TRBV13; d_gene: TRBD1; j_gene: TRBJ2-5; CDR3aa: CASSPRLERTGVGETQYF; CDR3nt: TGTGCCAGCAGTCCTAGATTGGAAAGGACAGGGGTGGGGGAGACCCAGTACTTC
abundance: once; v_gene: TRBV19; d_gene: TRBD2; j_gene: TRBJ2-2; CDR3aa: CASRVGGSSGELFF; CDR3nt: TGTGCCAGTAGAGTTGGCGGGAGCTCCGGGGAGCTGTTTTTT
abundance: -; v_gene: TRBV10-2; d_gene: -; j_gene: TRBJ2-3; CDR3aa: CATLRENTDTQYF; CDR3nt: TGCGCCACCTTGCGCGAGAACACAGATACGCAGTATTTT
abundance: -; v_gene: TRBV7-2; d_gene: -; j_gene: TRBJ2-1; CDR3aa: CASSLYTYNEQFF; CDR3nt: TGTGCCAGCAGCTTATATACCTACAATGAGCAGTTCTTC
abundance: -; v_gene: TRBV12-3/TRBV12-4; d_gene: TRBD1; j_gene: TRBJ2-7; CDR3aa: CASSPRTGLEQYF; CDR3nt: TGTGCCAGCAGTCCGCGGACAGGGCTCGAGCAGTACTTC
abundance: -; v_gene: TRBV5-4; d_gene: TRBD1; j_gene: TRBJ2-7; CDR3aa: CASSADRREQYF; CDR3nt: TGTGCCAGCAGCGCGGACAGGCGCGAGCAGTACTTC
abundance: -; v_gene: TRBV7-2; d_gene: -; j_gene: TRBJ2-7; CDR3aa: CASSLLGGMGSYEQYF; CDR3nt: TGTGCCAGCAGCTTACTCGGCGGGATGGGCTCCTACGAGCAGTACTTC
abundance: once; v_gene: TRBV18; d_gene: -; j_gene: TRBJ2-6; CDR3aa: CASSAQSARGTGANVLTF; CDR3nt: TGTGCCAGCTCAGCCCAATCCGCTCGGGGTACTGGGGCCAACGTCCTGACTTTC
abundance: -; v_gene: TRBV24-1; d_gene: TRBD2; j_gene: TRBJ2-1; CDR3aa: CATSDSFSGRVSNNEQFF; CDR3nt: TGTGCCACCAGTGATTCCTTTAGCGGGAGGGTCTCTAACAATGAGCAGTTCTTC
abundance: few; v_gene: TRBV18; d_gene: TRBD1; j_gene: TRBJ2-1; CDR3aa: CASSDEKGQTLNEQFF; CDR3nt: TGTGCCAGCTCGGACGAAAAGGGACAGACCCTAAATGAGCAGTTCTTC
abundance: -; v_gene: TRBV7-2; d_gene: -; j_gene: TRBJ1-2; CDR3aa: CASSYYMANYGYTF; CDR3nt: TGTGCCAGCAGCTACTACATGGCTAACTATGGCTACACCTTC
abundance: -; v_gene: TRBV5-1; d_gene: TRBD1; j_gene: TRBJ2-1; CDR3aa: CASSLSDRGISEQFF; CDR3nt: TGCGCCAGCAGCTTATCGGACAGGGGTATTAGTGAGCAGTTCTTC
abundance: -; v_gene: TRBV5-4; d_gene: TRBD2; j_gene: TRBJ2-3; CDR3aa: CASRSQLAGTTDTQYF; CDR3nt: TGTGCCAGCAGGTCACAACTAGCGGGAACCACAGATACGCAGTATTTT
abundance: -; v_gene: TRBV5-1; d_gene: TRBD2; j_gene: TRBJ2-3; CDR3aa: CASSRGVVPISTDTQYF; CDR3nt: TGCGCCAGCAGCCGGGGGGTAGTCCCCATTAGCACAGATACGCAGTATTTT
abundance: -; v_gene: TRBV5-4; d_gene: TRBD1; j_gene: TRBJ1-1; CDR3aa: CASSWPGTETEAFF; CDR3nt: TGTGCCAGCAGCTGGCCTGGGACAGAGACTGAAGCTTTCTTT